Below, 21 T cell receptor beta chains from the same sample are listed, as sequenced in a study of shared clonotypes between healthy human individuals. The assay was immunoSEQ multiplex PCR, and TCRdb's table has in-frame clones only and misses some. The sample contains approximately 2,000,000 clones, around 93% of which appear only once. CD8 cells regarded as naive lacked CD45RO, were positively chosen for CCR7, and omitted terminally differentiated effector memory CD45RA+ cells. Sequencing was done on a sample of naive CD8+ T cells from PBMCs. These receptors were taken from a man younger than 35 in good health. Some clones in this sample may be carry-over from other donors' samples.

This chain uses TRBV25-1 with TRBJ1-4; 9 nucleotides align to TRBD1. This CDR3 has 12 amino acids. V gave up 4 bases and J gave up 11 bases; unmatched junction bases: 2. Germline CDR1 is MGHDK and CDR2 is SYGVNS. CDR3 DNA: TGTGCCAGCAGTGGCGGGACAGGGAAACTGTTTTTT. As protein: CASSGGTGKLFF. Filled out from reference TRBV25-1 and TRBJ1-4, the complete variable domain reads EADIYQTPRYLVIGTGKKITLECSQTMGHDKMYWYQQDPGMELHLIHYSYGVNSTEKGDLSSESTVSRIRTEHFPLTLESARPSHTSQYLCASSGGTGKLFFGSGTQLSVL.

The chain uses TRBV27 and TRBJ2-7; D gene unclear. The V and J ends lost 7 bases and 4 bases respectively, with 17 bases between them. CDR1 is MNHEY, CDR2 SMNVEV, per germline (reference sequence). This CDR3 is built from 14 residues. The CDR3 DNA sequence: TGTGCCAGCACCTCGACCCTACTGCCTTACGAGCAGTACTTC. It is translated as CASTSTLLPYEQYF.

This chain joins TRBV6-1 and TRBJ2-3; 7 nucleotides align to TRBD2. CDR1 is MNHNS, CDR2 SASEGT, per germline. This CDR3 has 19 amino acids. V dropped 3 bases and J dropped 0; count of bases not matched to a gene: 15. DNA of the CDR3: TGTGCCAGCAGTGATTTCGCAGCCGGCGGGGGACTTAGCACAGATACGCAGTATTTT. Its translation: CASSDFAAGGGLSTDTQYF.

The chain uses TRBV28 and TRBJ1-2; no definite D call. V was clipped by 2 bases and J by 6 bases, with 10 bases between them. Germline V lookup: CDR1 MDHEN, CDR2 SYDVKM. The CDR3 is 13 residues long. The CDR3 loop reads CASSLERWNGYTF. The CDR3 nucleotides read TGTGCCAGCAGTTTAGAACGCTGGAATGGCTACACCTTC.

J is TRBJ2-1 and V is TRBV14; 9 bases align to TRBD1. Germline assignment: CDR1 SGHDN and CDR2 FVKESK. Trimming took 4 bases from V and 9 from J; bases not matched to a gene: 7. The CDR3 consists of 14 residues. The CDR3 DNA is TGTGCCAGCAGCCTTGGACAGGGGCAGGGTGAGCAGTTCTTC. It specifies CASSLGQGQGEQFF.

The chain employs TRBV9 and TRBJ1-1, with TRBD1 matching over 7 bases. The CDR3 totals 14 residues. The trim removed 4 bases at V and 4 bases at J, leaving 7 bases unmatched. CDR1 is SGDLS, CDR2 YYNGEE, per germline. The DNA for the CDR3 is TGTGCCAGCAGCCCAAGGGGGCAAGGCACTGAAGCTTTCTTT. It codes for CASSPRGQGTEAFF.

This chain joins TRBV28 and TRBJ2-5, with TRBD1 matching 7 bases. CDR1 is MDHEN, CDR2 SYDVKM, per germline. The CDR3 has 19 residues. J was trimmed by 2 bases and V by 5 bases; bases with no gene match: 20. CDR3 in amino acids: CASSPLPVTDRALQETQYF. The CDR3 region has the DNA TGTGCCAGCAGTCCCCTACCTGTAACCGACAGGGCCTTACAAGAGACCCAGTACTTC.

The gene calls are TRBV5-6 and TRBJ2-5, with D perhaps TRBD2 (6 bases). The last part of the DNA fits TRBJ2-7 better; the J call may be wrong. CDR1 and CDR2 (germline): SGHDT, YYEEEE. The CDR3 loop spans 12 amino acids. CDR3 protein: CASRGRNYEQYF. As DNA, the CDR3 is TGTGCCAGTCGGGGGAGGAACTACGAGCAGTACTTC.

J is TRBJ2-7 and V is TRBV19; D perhaps matches TRBD1 (6 bases). CDR1 and CDR2 (germline): LNHDA, SQIVND (reference sequence). V lost 5 bases, J lost 1 base, and 24 bases lay in between. There are 18 residues in the CDR3. CDR3 protein: CASSPRGRPFLQSYEQYF. CDR3 bases: TGTGCCAGTAGTCCCAGGGGCCGACCGTTTTTACAGTCCTACGAGCAGTACTTC.

The chain joins TRBV7-6 to TRBJ2-3, with 14 positions matching TRBD2. With V trimmed by 5 bases and J by 5 bases, 6 bases remained unmatched. This CDR3 has 16 amino acids. Germline assignment: CDR1 SGHVS and CDR2 FNYEAQ. In DNA, the CDR3 is TGTGCCAGCAGCAAGACTAGCGGGAGGGCTGGAGATACGCAGTATTTT. This encodes CASSKTSGRAGDTQYF. Drawing the rest from reference TRBV7-6 and TRBJ2-3, the complete variable domain is GAGVSQSPRYKVTKRGQDVALRCDPISGHVSLYWYRQALGQGPEFLTYFNYEAQQDKSGLPNDRFSAERPEGSISTLTIQRTEQRDSAMYRCASSKTSGRAGDTQYFGPGTRLTVL.

The chain recombines TRBV5-6 with TRBJ1-5; D gene uncertain. V lost 0 bases, J lost 3 bases, and 10 bases lay in between. The CDR3 consists of 15 residues. Germline loops: CDR1 SGHDT, CDR2 YYEEEE. CDR3 DNA sequence: TGTGCCAGCAGCTTGGCCGGCGGGTTCAATCAGCCCCAGCATTTT. Encoded protein: CASSLAGGFNQPQHF.

The genes are TRBV11-2 and TRBJ2-7; 7 bases align to TRBD1. Germline lookup yields CDR1 SGHAT and CDR2 FQNNGV. The CDR3 runs to 15 residues. V was pared by 1 base and J by 3 bases, with 6 bases of the junction left unmatched. CDR3 amino acids: CASSLVTGSLYEQYF. In DNA form, the CDR3 reads TGTGCCAGCAGCTTAGTGACAGGGAGCCTCTACGAGCAGTACTTC.

The chain combines TRBV19 with TRBJ2-7; 8 bases align to TRBD2. After removal of 3 bases from V and 2 bases from J, the junction contained 15 bases not matched to a gene. The CDR3 has 18 residues. Germline values: CDR1 LNHDA, CDR2 SQIVND (reference sequence). The CDR3 loop is CASSIPRVTGTRPYEQYF. The CDR3 DNA sequence: TGTGCCAGTAGTATCCCGCGTGTTACCGGGACTAGACCCTACGAGCAGTACTTC.

This sequence joins TRBV15 and TRBJ2-3; D is unresolved. Trimming cost V 3 bases and J 3 bases, with 13 bases left between them. Germline V gives CDR1 LNHNV, CDR2 YYDKDF (reference sequence). CDR3 length: 15 amino acids. This chain's CDR3 is CATSRTSQATDTQYF. The DNA for the CDR3 is TGTGCCACCAGCAGGACTTCACAAGCGACAGATACGCAGTATTTT.

Comments on this clone: The identical CDR3 is also encoded by other nucleotide sequences in the sample. This chain links TRBV5-6 with TRBJ2-3; TRBD1 agrees at 7 bases. CDR3 size: 14 residues. With V trimmed by 2 bases and J by 1 base, 1 base remained unmatched. Germline V gene data show CDR1 as SGHDT and CDR2 as YYEEEE. The CDR3 DNA follows: TGTGCCAGCAGCTTTGGGACAGGCACAGATACGCAGTATTTT. Protein: CASSFGTGTDTQYF.

The rearrangement joins TRBV28 to TRBJ2-5, with TRBD1 matching 8 bases. The CDR3 loop spans 15 amino acids. Germline CDR1 reads MDHEN; CDR2 reads SYDVKM. After removal of 6 bases from V and 0 bases from J, the junction contained 6 bases not matched to a gene. In DNA form, the CDR3 reads TGTGCCAGCAGCCAGGACAGGGAATACCAAGAGACCCAGTACTTC. Its protein product is CASSQDREYQETQYF.

The chain recombines TRBV28 with TRBJ2-7, with TRBD2 matching over 9 bases. The CDR3 loop spans 16 amino acids. Germline CDR1 MDHEN, CDR2 SYDVKM. The J segment lost 6 bases and the V segment lost 2 bases, leaving 11 bases of the junction unmatched. The CDR3 here is CASSLLPSGRLGEQYF. CDR3 nucleotide sequence: TGTGCCAGCAGTTTACTGCCAAGCGGGAGGCTAGGCGAGCAGTACTTC.

The V and J genes are TRBV27 and TRBJ2-1; D is ambiguous. Germline V CDR1 and CDR2: MNHEY, SMNVEV (reference sequence). The CDR3 consists of 12 residues. V lost 3 bases and J 9 bases, leaving 9 bases between the germline ends. The CDR3 coding sequence is TGTGCCAGCAGTTTCTGGGGTGCTGAGCAGTTCTTC. It specifies CASSFWGAEQFF.

The rearrangement joins TRBV6-1 to TRBJ2-1, with 8 bases lining up with TRBD1. V lost 5 bases and J lost 2; bases outside the gene matches: 2. Germline V gene lookup returns CDR1 MNHNS and CDR2 SASEGT. This CDR3 has 14 residues. The CDR3 DNA sequence: TGTGCCAGCAGTTGGGACAGGCCCTACAATGAGCAGTTCTTC. This translates into CASSWDRPYNEQFF.

The CDR3 coding sequence is TGTGCCACCGGGAGGGACACAATTTACTACGAGCAGTACTTC. Amino acid sequence: CATGRDTIYYEQYF. The genes are TRBV10-3 and TRBJ2-7; 8 bases map to TRBD2. Germline V lookup: CDR1 ENHRY, CDR2 SYGVKD. The V segment lost 10 bases and the J segment 3 bases; nucleotides outside the gene matches: 11. This CDR3 has 14 residues.

The chain employs TRBV9 and TRBJ2-1; D is ambiguous. The CDR3 has 13 residues. The V end was cut by 4 bases, the J end by 7 bases, with 12 bases between. Germline CDR1 SGDLS, CDR2 YYNGEE. The CDR3 sequence: CASSSPPLNEQFF. CDR3 coding DNA: TGTGCCAGCAGCTCCCCCCCTCTAAATGAGCAGTTCTTC.